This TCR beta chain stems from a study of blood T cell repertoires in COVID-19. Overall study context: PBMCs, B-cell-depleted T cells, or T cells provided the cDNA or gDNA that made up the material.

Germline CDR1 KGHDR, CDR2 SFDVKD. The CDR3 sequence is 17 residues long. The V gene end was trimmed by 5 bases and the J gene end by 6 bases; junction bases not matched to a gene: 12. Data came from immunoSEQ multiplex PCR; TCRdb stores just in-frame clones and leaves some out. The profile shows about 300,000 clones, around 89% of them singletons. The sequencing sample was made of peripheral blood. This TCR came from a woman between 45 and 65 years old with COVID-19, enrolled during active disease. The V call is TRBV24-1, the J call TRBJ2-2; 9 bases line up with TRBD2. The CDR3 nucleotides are TGTGCCACCAGTGGGGCCATGGCTAGCGGGAAAGCCGGGGAGCTGTTTTTT. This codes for CATSGAMASGKAGELFF.